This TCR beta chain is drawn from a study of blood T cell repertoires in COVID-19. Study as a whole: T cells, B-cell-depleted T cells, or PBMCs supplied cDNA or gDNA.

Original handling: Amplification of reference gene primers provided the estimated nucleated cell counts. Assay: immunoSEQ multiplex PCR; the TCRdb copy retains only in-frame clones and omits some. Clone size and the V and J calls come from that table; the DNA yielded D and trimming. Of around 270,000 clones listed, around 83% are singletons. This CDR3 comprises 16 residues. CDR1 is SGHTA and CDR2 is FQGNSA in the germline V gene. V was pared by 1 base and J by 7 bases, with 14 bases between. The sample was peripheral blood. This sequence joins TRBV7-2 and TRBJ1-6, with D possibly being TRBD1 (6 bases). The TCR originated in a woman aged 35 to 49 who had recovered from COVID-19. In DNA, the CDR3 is TGTGCCAGCAGCTTAGGGGCGGCAGGGGCCAATTCACCCCTCCACTTT. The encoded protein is CASSLGAAGANSPLHF.